Below are 7 T cell receptor beta chains sequenced from a single sample in a study of shared clonotypes between healthy human individuals. Using immunoSEQ multiplex PCR, the repertoire was profiled, and TCRdb retains in-frame clones only, with some absent. Of about 1,800,000 clones detected, about 94% appear once; the ten largest clones hold approximately 1.2%. Terminally differentiated effector memory CD45RA+ cells were left out of the naive CD8 fraction, which was CD45RO-negative and positively selected for CCR7. What was sequenced was naive CD8+ T cells sorted from blood. Source of these receptors: a man between 18 and 29 years old in good health.

The chain uses TRBV5-4 and TRBJ2-3; 9 nucleotides line up with TRBD2. The length of the CDR3 is 15 residues. J gave up 6 bases and V 0 bases, and 5 bases lay outside the gene matches. Germline CDR1 SGHNT, CDR2 YYREEE (reference sequence). The CDR3, as DNA: TGTGCCAGCAGCTTGGTTGGCGGGAGGGCGGATACGCAGTATTTT. This translates into CASSLVGGRADTQYF.

This chain connects TRBV28 to TRBJ2-1; 12 bases are shared with TRBD2. This CDR3 region has 15 residues. In germline, CDR1 is MDHEN, CDR2 SYDVKM. V shed 4 bases, J shed 7 bases, and the junction held 5 bases outside the gene matches. The CDR3 DNA follows: TGTGCCAGCAGTTCCCCTAGCGGGGGGGGGAATGAGCAGTTCTTC. Amino acids: CASSSPSGGGNEQFF.

The J gene is TRBJ1-2, the V gene TRBV28; no clear D gene. Germline assignment: CDR1 MDHEN and CDR2 SYDVKM. V was trimmed by 2 bases and J by 7 bases, leaving 17 bases between them. The CDR3 has 15 residues. This CDR3 reads CASSLRTINFSGYTF. The CDR3 DNA is TGTGCCAGCAGTTTAAGGACTATCAACTTCAGTGGCTACACCTTC.

CDR3 in amino acids: CASSLGEGGTLSYEQYF. DNA of the CDR3: TGTGCCAGCAGCTTAGGTGAGGGGGGAACGCTATCCTACGAGCAGTACTTC. The chain employs TRBV11-2 and TRBJ2-7; D may correspond to TRBD1 or TRBD2 (6 bases each). Germline values: CDR1 SGHAT, CDR2 FQNNGV. V was pared by 1 base and J by 1 base, with 17 bases between. The CDR3 has 17 residues.

About this clone: The same CDR3 arises from other DNA sequences in this sample as well. The genes are TRBV11-2 and TRBJ2-5, with no clear D. This CDR3 has 12 amino acids. V lost 1 base to trimming and J lost 5 bases, with 5 bases between them. Germline V lookup: CDR1 SGHAT, CDR2 FQNNGV. DNA for the CDR3: TGTGCCAGCAGCTTAGTAAGGGAGACCCAGTACTTC. It translates to CASSLVRETQYF.

The V call is TRBV6-1, the J call TRBJ1-2, with 7 bases that match TRBD1. There are 13 residues in the CDR3. The germline CDR1 and CDR2 sequences are MNHNS and SASEGT. The J segment lost 6 bases and the V segment lost 8 bases, leaving 9 bases of the junction unmatched. The CDR3 nucleotides read TGTGCCAGCGTGGGGACAGCCGCAAATGGCTACACCTTC. It yields the protein CASVGTAANGYTF.

This chain uses TRBV5-1 with TRBJ2-2, with 10 nucleotides matching TRBD1. CDR1 and CDR2 (germline): SGHRS, YFSETQ. Trimming cost V 2 bases and J 6 bases; bases outside gene matches: 4. The length of the CDR3 is 15 residues. The CDR3 region has the DNA TGCGCCAGCAGCTTCGACAGGGGGCCCGCCGGGGAGCTGTTTTTT. Protein sequence: CASSFDRGPAGELFF.